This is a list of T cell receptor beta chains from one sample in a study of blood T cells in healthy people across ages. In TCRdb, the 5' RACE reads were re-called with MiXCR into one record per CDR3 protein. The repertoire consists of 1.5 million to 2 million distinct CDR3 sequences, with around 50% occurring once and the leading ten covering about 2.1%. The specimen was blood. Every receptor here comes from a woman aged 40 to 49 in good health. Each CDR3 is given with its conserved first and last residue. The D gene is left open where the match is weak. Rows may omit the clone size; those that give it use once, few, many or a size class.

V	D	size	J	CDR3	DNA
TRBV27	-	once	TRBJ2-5	CASSLVKAREEQYF	TGTGCCAGCAGTTTAGTCAAGGCCCGAGAAGAGCAGTACTTC
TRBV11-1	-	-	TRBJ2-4	CASSLPQGVAAKNIQYF	TGTGCCAGCAGCCTGCCACAGGGAGTCGCGGCCAAAAACATTCAGTACTTC
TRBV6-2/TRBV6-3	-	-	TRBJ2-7	CASTPRRGRGYNEQYF	TGTGCCAGCACCCCTCGTCGGGGGCGCGGCTACAATGAGCAGTACTTC
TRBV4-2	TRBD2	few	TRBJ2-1	CASSQEARGGRYGEQFF	TGTGCCAGCAGCCAAGAAGCGCGGGGGGGCCGATACGGAGAGCAGTTCTTC
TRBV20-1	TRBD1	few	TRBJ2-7	CSASQRTGGYLAYEQYF	TGCAGTGCTAGCCAACGGACAGGGGGCTACCTGGCTTACGAGCAGTACTTC
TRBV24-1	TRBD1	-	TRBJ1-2	CATSESRTGASGYTF	TGTGCCACCAGTGAATCCCGGACAGGGGCCAGTGGCTACACCTTC
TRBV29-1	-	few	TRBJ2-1	CSVGHIVGNEQFF	TGCAGCGTTGGCCACATAGTTGGCAATGAGCAGTTCTTC
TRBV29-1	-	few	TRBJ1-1	CSSTRAWTEAFF	TGCAGCTCCACCCGGGCGTGGACTGAAGCTTTCTTT
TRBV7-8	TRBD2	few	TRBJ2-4	CASSLVVLAGGLIAKNIQYF	TGTGCCAGCAGCTTAGTCGTCCTAGCGGGCGGCCTCATAGCCAAAAACATTCAGTACTTC
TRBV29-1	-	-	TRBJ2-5	CSVEEGVWGQYF	TGCAGCGTTGAAGAAGGAGTCTGGGGGCAGTACTTC
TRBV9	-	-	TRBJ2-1	CASSVASASVSEQFF	TGTGCCAGCAGCGTAGCTAGCGCTAGCGTGAGTGAGCAGTTCTTC
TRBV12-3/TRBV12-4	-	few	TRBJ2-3	CASSGTAVPDTQYF	TGTGCCAGCAGTGGGACGGCAGTACCAGATACGCAGTATTTT
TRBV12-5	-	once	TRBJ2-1	CASGSRPDEQFF	TGTGCTAGTGGTTCGAGGCCGGATGAGCAGTTCTTC
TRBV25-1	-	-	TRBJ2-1	CASSEVNEQFF	TGTGCCAGCAGTGAGGTTAATGAGCAGTTCTTC
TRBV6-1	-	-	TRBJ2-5	CASRQDRETQYF	TGTGCCAGCAGGCAGGACCGCGAGACCCAGTACTTC
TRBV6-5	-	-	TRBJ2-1	CASSSSGYYEQFF	TGTGCCAGCAGCTCCAGCGGGTATTATGAGCAGTTCTTC
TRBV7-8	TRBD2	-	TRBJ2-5	CASSLAGTRWVKGTQYF	TGTGCCAGCAGCTTAGCCGGGACTAGATGGGTCAAAGGGACCCAGTACTTC
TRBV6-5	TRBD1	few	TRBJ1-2	CASNGQGNYGYTF	TGTGCCAGCAACGGACAGGGGAACTATGGCTACACCTTC
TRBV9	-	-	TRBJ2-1	CASSVGQGGQIDEQFF	TGTGCCAGCAGCGTAGGGCAAGGGGGGCAGATAGATGAGCAGTTCTTC
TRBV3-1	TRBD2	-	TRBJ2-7	CASSLTIAGVSYEQYF	TGTGCCAGCAGCCTAACGATAGCGGGAGTCTCCTACGAGCAGTACTTC
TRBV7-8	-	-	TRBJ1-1	CASSLSGFTEAFF	TGTGCCAGCAGCTTATCAGGGTTCACTGAAGCTTTCTTT
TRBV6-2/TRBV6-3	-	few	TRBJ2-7	CASSSHIRGGSYEQYF	TGTGCCAGCAGTTCTCACATCAGAGGAGGGTCCTACGAGCAGTACTTC
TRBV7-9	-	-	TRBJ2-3	CASSSTGGKDTQYF	TGTGCCAGCAGCTCAACTGGGGGGAAAGATACGCAGTATTTT
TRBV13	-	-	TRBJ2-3	CASSLGVLPDTQYF	TGTGCCAGCAGCTTAGGGGTCCTTCCAGATACGCAGTATTTT